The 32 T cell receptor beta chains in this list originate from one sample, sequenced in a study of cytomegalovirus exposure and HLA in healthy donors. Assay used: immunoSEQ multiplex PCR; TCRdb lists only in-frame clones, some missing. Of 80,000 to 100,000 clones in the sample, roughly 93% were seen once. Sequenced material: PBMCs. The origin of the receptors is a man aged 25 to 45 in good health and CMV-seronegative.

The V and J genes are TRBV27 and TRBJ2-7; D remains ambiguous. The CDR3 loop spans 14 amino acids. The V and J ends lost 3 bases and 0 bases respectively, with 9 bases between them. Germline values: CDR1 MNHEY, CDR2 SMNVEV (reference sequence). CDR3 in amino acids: CASSFYKSSYEQYF. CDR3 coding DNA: TGTGCCAGCAGTTTTTATAAGAGCTCCTACGAGCAGTACTTC.

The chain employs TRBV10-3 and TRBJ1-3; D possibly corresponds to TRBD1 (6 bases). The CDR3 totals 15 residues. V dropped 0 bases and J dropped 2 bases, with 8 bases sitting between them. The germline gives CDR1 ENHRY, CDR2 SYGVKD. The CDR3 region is CAISESGGPGNTIYF. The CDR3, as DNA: TGTGCCATCAGTGAGTCAGGGGGACCTGGAAACACCATATATTTT.

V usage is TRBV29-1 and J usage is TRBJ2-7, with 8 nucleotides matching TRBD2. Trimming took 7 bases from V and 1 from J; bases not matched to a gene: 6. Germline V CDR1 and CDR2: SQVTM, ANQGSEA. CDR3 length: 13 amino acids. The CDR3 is CSASGGLSYEQYF. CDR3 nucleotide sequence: TGCAGCGCGAGCGGGGGTTTATCCTACGAGCAGTACTTC.

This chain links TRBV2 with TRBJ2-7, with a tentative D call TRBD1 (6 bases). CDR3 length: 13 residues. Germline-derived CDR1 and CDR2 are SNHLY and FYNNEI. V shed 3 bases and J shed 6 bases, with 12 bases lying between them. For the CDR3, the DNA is TGTGCCAGCAGTGATCTGGCAGGGGTCGAGCAGTACTTC. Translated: CASSDLAGVEQYF. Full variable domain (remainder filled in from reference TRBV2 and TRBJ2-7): EPEVTQTPSHQVTQMGQEVILRCVPISNHLYFYWYRQILGQKVEFLVSFYNNEISEKSEIFDDQFSVERPDGSNFTLKIRSTKLEDSAMYFCASSDLAGVEQYFGPGTRLTVT.

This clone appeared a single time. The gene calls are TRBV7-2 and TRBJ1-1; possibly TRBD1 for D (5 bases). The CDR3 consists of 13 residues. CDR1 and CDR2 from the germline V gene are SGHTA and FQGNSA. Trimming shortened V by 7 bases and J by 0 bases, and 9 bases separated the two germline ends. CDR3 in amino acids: CASKAGLNTEAFF. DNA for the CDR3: TGTGCCAGCAAAGCAGGGCTGAACACTGAAGCTTTCTTT.

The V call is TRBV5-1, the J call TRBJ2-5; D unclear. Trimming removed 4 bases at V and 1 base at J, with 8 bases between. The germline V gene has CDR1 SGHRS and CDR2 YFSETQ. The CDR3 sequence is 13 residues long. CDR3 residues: CASSVRAQETQYF. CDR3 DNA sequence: TGCGCCAGCAGCGTCCGAGCCCAAGAGACCCAGTACTTC.

This CDR3 is CASRTSGEGYGYTF. CDR3 bases: TGTGCCAGCAGAACCTCAGGGGAAGGGTATGGCTACACCTTC. The chain employs TRBV6-5 and TRBJ1-2, with D possibly TRBD1 on 6 matching bases. This CDR3 is built from 14 residues. V was cut by 6 bases and J by 5 bases, with 16 bases left in between. Germline CDR1 reads MNHEY; CDR2 reads SVGAGI.

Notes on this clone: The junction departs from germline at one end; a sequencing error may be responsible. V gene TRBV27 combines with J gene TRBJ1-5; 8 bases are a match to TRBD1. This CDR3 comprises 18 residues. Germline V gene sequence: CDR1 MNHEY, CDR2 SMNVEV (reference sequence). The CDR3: CASSLSGQGRGYGQPQHF. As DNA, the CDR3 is TGTGCCAGCAGTCTATCCGGACAGGGTAGAGGTTATGGTCAGCCCCAGCATTTT.

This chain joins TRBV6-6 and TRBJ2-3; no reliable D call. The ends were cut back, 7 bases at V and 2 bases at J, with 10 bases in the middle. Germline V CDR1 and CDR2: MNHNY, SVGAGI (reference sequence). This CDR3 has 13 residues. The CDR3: CASIDIPTDTQYF. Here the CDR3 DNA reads TGTGCCAGCATTGACATTCCCACAGATACGCAGTATTTT.

The CDR3 sequence: CASSQSQVSAYEQYF. CDR3 bases: TGTGCCAGCAGCCAAAGCCAGGTGTCTGCCTACGAGCAGTACTTC. The chain uses TRBV7-2 and TRBJ2-7; no definite D call. Between the trimmed V and J ends, which lost 5 bases and 2 bases, there was a span of 16 bases. The CDR3 totals 15 residues. The germline gives CDR1 SGHTA, CDR2 FQGNSA.

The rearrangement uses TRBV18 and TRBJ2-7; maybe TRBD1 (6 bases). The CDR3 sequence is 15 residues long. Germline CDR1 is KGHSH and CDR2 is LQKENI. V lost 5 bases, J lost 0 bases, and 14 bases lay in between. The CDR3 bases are TGTGCCAGCTCAGAAGGGACATTCATCTCCTACGAGCAGTACTTC. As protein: CASSEGTFISYEQYF.

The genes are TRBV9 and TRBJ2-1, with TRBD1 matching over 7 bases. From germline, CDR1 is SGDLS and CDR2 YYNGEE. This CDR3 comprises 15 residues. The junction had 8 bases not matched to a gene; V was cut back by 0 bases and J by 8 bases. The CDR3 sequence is CASSVVGTEWDEQFF. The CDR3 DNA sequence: TGTGCCAGCAGCGTAGTGGGGACAGAGTGGGATGAGCAGTTCTTC. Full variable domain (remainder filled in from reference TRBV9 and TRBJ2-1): DSGVTQTPKHLITATGQRVTLRCSPRSGDLSVYWYQQSLDQGLQFLIQYYNGEERAKGNILERFSAQQFPDLHSELNLSSLELGDSALYFCASSVVGTEWDEQFFGPGTRLTVL.

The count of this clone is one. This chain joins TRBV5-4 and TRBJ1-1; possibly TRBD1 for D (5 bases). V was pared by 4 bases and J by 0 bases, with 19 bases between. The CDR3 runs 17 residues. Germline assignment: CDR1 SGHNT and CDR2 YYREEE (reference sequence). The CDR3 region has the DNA TGTGCCAGCAGCCCGCCCTGGGGAGGGACCATGAACACTGAAGCTTTCTTT. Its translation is CASSPPWGGTMNTEAFF.

The CDR3 nucleotides read TGCGCCAGCAGCCTAATAGAGAACTCCTACGAGCAGTACTTC. Translating gives CASSLIENSYEQYF. V gene TRBV5-1 combines with J gene TRBJ2-7; D is unclear. V dropped 4 bases and J dropped 0 bases, with 11 bases sitting between them. The CDR3 is 14 residues long. In germline, CDR1 is SGHRS, CDR2 YFSETQ.

CDR3 region: CASSNPGGATYEQYF. Here the CDR3 DNA reads TGTGCCAGCAGTAACCCTGGGGGGGCTACCTACGAGCAGTACTTC. The chain uses TRBV6-6 and TRBJ2-7; maybe TRBD2 (7 bases). Germline V CDR1 and CDR2: MNHNY, SVGAGI (reference sequence). The V end lost 5 bases, the J end lost 2 bases, and 16 bases lay between the germline ends. There are 15 residues in the CDR3.

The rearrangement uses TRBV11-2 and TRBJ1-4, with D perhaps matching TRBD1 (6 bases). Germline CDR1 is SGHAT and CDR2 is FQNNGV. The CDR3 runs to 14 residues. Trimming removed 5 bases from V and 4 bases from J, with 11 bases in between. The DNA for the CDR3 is TGTGCCAGCAGCCCAGACAGGAATAATGAAAAACTGTTTTTT. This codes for CASSPDRNNEKLFF.

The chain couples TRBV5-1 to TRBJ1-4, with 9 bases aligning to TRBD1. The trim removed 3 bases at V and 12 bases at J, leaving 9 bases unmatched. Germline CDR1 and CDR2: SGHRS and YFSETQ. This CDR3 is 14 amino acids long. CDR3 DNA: TGCGCCAGCAGCTCCATTAGTGGGACAGGGCAACTGTTTTTT. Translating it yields CASSSISGTGQLFF.

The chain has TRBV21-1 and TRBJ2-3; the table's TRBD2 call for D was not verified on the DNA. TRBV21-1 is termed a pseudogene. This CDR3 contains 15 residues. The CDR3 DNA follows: TGTGCCAGCAGCATCACTAGTGGGGGCACAGATACGCAGTATTTT. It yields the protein CASSITSGGTDTQYF.

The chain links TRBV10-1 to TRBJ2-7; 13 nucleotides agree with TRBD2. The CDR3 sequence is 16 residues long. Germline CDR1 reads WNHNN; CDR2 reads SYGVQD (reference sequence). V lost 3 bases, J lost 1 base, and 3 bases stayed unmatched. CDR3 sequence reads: CASSDRTSGRSYEQYF. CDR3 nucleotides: TGCGCCAGCAGTGACAGGACTAGCGGGAGATCCTACGAGCAGTACTTC.

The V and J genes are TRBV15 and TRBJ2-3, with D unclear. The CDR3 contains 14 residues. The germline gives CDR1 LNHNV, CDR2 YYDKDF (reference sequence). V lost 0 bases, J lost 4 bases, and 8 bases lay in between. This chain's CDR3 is CATSRDLGPDTQYF. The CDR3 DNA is TGTGCCACCAGCAGAGATTTGGGCCCAGATACGCAGTATTTT. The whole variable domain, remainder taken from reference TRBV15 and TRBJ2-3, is DAMVIQNPRYQVTQFGKPVTLSCSQTLNHNVMYWYQQKSSQAPKLLFHYYDKDFNNEADTPDNFQSRRPNTSFCFLDIRSPGLGDTAMYLCATSRDLGPDTQYFGPGTRLTVL.

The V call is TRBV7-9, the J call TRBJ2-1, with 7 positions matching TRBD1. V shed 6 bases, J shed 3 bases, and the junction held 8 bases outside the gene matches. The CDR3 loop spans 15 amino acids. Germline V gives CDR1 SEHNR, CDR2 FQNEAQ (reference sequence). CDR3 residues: CASSSRGTVYNEQFF. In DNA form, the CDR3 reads TGTGCCAGCAGTTCCCGAGGGACAGTCTACAATGAGCAGTTCTTC.

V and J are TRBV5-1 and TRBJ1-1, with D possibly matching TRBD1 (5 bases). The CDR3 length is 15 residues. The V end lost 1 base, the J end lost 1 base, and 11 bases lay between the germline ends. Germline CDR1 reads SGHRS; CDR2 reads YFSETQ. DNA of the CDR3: TGCGCCAGCAGCTTGAATAGGGGTAAGAACACTGAAGCTTTCTTT. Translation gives CASSLNRGKNTEAFF. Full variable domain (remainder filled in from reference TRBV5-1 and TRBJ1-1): KAGVTQTPRYLIKTRGQQVTLSCSPISGHRSVSWYQQTPGQGLQFLFEYFSETQRNKGNFPGRFSGRQFSNSRSEMNVSTLELGDSALYLCASSLNRGKNTEAFFGQGTRLTVV.

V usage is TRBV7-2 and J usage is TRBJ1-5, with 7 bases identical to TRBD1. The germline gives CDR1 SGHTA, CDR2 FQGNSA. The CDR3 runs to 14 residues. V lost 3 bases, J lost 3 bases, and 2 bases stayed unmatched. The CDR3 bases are TGTGCCAGCAGCTTCACAGGGGCCAATCAGCCCCAGCATTTT. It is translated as CASSFTGANQPQHF.

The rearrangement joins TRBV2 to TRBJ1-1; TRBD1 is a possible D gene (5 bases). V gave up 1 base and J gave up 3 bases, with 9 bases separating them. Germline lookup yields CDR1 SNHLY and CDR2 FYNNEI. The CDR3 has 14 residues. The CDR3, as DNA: TGTGCCAGCAGTGAAGGGGGCGCGGACACTGAAGCTTTCTTT. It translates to CASSEGGADTEAFF.

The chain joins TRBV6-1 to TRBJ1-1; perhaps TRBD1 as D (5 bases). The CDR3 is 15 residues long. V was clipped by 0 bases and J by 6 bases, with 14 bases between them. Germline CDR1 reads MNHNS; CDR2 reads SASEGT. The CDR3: CASSEARVQKPEAFF. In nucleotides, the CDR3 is TGTGCCAGCAGTGAAGCCAGGGTCCAAAAACCTGAAGCTTTCTTT.

CDR3 coding DNA: TGTGCCAGCAGTGGGCCCGGACAGGGCCACGAGCAGTACTTC. Protein: CASSGPGQGHEQYF. The V and J genes are TRBV25-1 and TRBJ2-7, with TRBD1 identical over 8 bases. Germline V gives CDR1 MGHDK, CDR2 SYGVNS. The length of the CDR3 is 14 residues. With 4 bases clipped from V and 5 bases from J, the junction kept 7 bases outside the gene matches.

CDR3 sequence: CASRLLAASPYEQYF. CDR3 coding DNA: TGCGCCAGCAGATTACTAGCAGCTTCTCCCTACGAGCAGTACTTC. V and J are TRBV5-1 and TRBJ2-7; D may be TRBD2 (6 bases). CDR1 is SGHRS, CDR2 YFSETQ, per germline. V lost 5 bases and J lost 2, with 17 bases in between. The CDR3 loop spans 15 amino acids.

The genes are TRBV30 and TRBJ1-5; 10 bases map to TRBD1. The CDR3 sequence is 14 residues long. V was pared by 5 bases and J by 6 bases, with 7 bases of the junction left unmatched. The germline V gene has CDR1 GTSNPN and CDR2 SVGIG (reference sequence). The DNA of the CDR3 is TGTGCCTGGGGGATGACAGGGGGCGGTCAGCCCCAGCATTTT. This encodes CAWGMTGGGQPQHF.

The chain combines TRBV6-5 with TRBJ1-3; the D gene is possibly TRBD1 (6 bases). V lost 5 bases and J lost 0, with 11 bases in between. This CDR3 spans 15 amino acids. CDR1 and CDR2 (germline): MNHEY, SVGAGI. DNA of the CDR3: TGTGCCAGCAGTACGGGGGGCGACTCTGGAAACACCATATATTTT. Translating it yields CASSTGGDSGNTIYF.

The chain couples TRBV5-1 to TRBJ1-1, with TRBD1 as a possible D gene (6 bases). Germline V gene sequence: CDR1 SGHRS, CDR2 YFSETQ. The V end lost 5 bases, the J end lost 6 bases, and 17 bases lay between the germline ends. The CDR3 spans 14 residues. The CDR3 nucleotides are TGCGCCAGCAGTCGTGACAGGTCACGGGCTGAAGCTTTCTTT. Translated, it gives CASSRDRSRAEAFF.

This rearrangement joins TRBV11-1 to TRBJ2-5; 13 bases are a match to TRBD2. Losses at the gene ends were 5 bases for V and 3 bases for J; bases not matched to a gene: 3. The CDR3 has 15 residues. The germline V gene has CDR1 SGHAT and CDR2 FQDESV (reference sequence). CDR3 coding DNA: TGTGCCAGCAGCGTGGGGACTAGCGGGGAAGAGACCCAGTACTTC. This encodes CASSVGTSGEETQYF.

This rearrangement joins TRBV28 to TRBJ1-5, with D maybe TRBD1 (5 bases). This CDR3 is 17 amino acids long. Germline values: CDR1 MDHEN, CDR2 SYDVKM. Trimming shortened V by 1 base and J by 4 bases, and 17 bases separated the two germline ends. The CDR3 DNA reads TGTGCCAGCAGTTTATTCAGGGTAGGAGCCCGTAATCAGCCCCAGCATTTT. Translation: CASSLFRVGARNQPQHF.